A single sample is the source of the 15 T cell receptor beta chains below, sequenced in a study of early T cells in non-severe SARS-CoV-2 infection. TCRdb independently ran MiXCR on the 5' RACE reads; one entry per CDR3 protein. This sample yields about 83,000 distinct CDR3 sequences, of which around 12% are seen a single time; under 8% belongs to the top ten. Sequenced: whole blood. All receptors come from an adult who was a healthcare worker with PCR-confirmed SARS-CoV-2 infection or an uninfected control (not recorded which).

This clonotype was counted many times. V is TRBV18 and J is TRBJ2-1; TRBD1 is a possible D gene (5 bases). The germline CDR1 and CDR2 sequences are KGHSH and LQKENI. V gave up 0 bases and J gave up 0 bases, with 15 bases separating them. The CDR3 extends over 18 amino acids. The CDR3 spells CASSPPNRLSGSYNEQFF. For the CDR3, the DNA is TGTGCCAGCTCACCACCAAACAGGTTGAGTGGCTCCTACAATGAGCAGTTCTTC.

On this clonotype itself: A much larger clone is a single base away; this may be a read error. This chain joins TRBV5-6 and TRBJ2-7, with TRBD2 matching 8 bases. The CDR3 runs to 13 residues. V shed 4 bases and J 6 bases; nucleotides not matched to a gene: 6. Germline V gives CDR1 SGHDT, CDR2 YYEEEE. The CDR3 nucleotides read TGTGCCAGCAGCCAGGGACTAGTGGGCGAGCAGTACTTC. This codes for CASSQGLVGEQYF.

The gene calls are TRBV20-1 and TRBJ2-3; perhaps TRBD2 as D (6 bases). CDR1 and CDR2 (germline): DFQATT, SNEGSKA (reference sequence). V gave up 2 bases and J gave up 0 bases, with 15 bases separating them. CDR3 length: 16 residues. CDR3 DNA sequence: TGCAGTGCTAGACCCCTCCGGAGCGGGAGCACAGATACGCAGTATTTT. Protein product: CSARPLRSGSTDTQYF.

CDR3 amino acids: CATSRDGGYANTIYF. CDR3 in DNA: TGTGCCACCAGCAGAGATGGGGGGTATGCGAACACCATATATTTT. The J gene is TRBJ1-3, the V gene TRBV15, with D tentatively TRBD1 (5 bases). The V gene lost 0 bases and the J gene lost 7 bases, with 13 bases spanning the gap. This CDR3 is 15 amino acids long. Germline values: CDR1 LNHNV, CDR2 YYDKDF (reference sequence).

The rearrangement joins TRBV6-2 or TRBV6-3 to TRBJ2-1; TRBD2 is a possible D gene (5 bases). CDR3 length: 13 amino acids. V dropped 5 bases and J dropped 8 bases, with 13 bases sitting between them. Germline V gives CDR1 MNHEY, CDR2 SVGEGT. In DNA, the CDR3 is TGTGCCAGCAGTCCACCTAGCAGCGATGAGCAGTTCTTC. Translation: CASSPPSSDEQFF.

This clonotype was seen a few times. This chain connects TRBV19 to TRBJ2-7, with D unclear. The V end lost 3 bases, the J end lost 1 base, and 13 bases lay between the germline ends. CDR3 length equals 15 residues. The germline gives CDR1 LNHDA, CDR2 SQIVND (reference sequence). The CDR3 DNA reads TGTGCCAGTAGTATTTCTTCGGGCGGATCCTACGAGCAGTACTTC. As protein: CASSISSGGSYEQYF.

The gene calls are TRBV3-2 and TRBJ2-7; the table's D call, TRBD2, was not checked against the DNA. TRBV3-2 is shown as a pseudogene. The CDR3 totals 15 residues. Written as DNA, the CDR3 is TGTGCCAGCAGCCAAACTAGCGGGAATCTCTACGAGCAGTACTTC. Protein product: CASSQTSGNLYEQYF.

CDR3 residues: CSALGTGGFGETQYF. Written as DNA, the CDR3 is TGCAGTGCTCTAGGGACAGGGGGCTTTGGAGAGACCCAGTACTTC. The genes are TRBV20-1 and TRBJ2-5, with 12 bases matching TRBD1. Germline assignment: CDR1 DFQATT and CDR2 SNEGSKA (reference sequence). V shed 5 bases and J 4 bases; nucleotides not matched to a gene: 8. The CDR3 is 15 amino acids.

This chain uses TRBV20-1 with TRBJ2-7, with 11 positions matching TRBD2. Trimming removed 4 bases from V and 3 bases from J; junction bases left unmatched: 2. The CDR3 is made up of 13 amino acids. Germline CDR1 DFQATT, CDR2 SNEGSKA (reference sequence). CDR3: CSAKLAGVYEQYF. In DNA form, the CDR3 reads TGCAGTGCTAAACTAGCGGGAGTCTACGAGCAGTACTTC.

This clonotype was counted ten times or more. The gene calls are TRBV4-2 and TRBJ2-7; 12 bases are a match to TRBD2. The CDR3 consists of 17 residues. Looked up from germline, CDR1 is LGHNA and CDR2 is YNFKEQ. The V segment lost 0 bases and the J segment 4 bases; nucleotides outside the gene matches: 7. The CDR3 nucleotides are TGTGCCAGCAGCCAAGATCAGACTAGCGGGAGCAGGTACGAGCAGTACTTC. Protein: CASSQDQTSGSRYEQYF.

This clonotype appeared a few times. This chain joins TRBV5-1 and TRBJ2-5, with 8 bases lining up with TRBD1. V shed 4 bases, J shed 2 bases, and the junction held 4 bases outside the gene matches. The germline CDR1 and CDR2 sequences are SGHRS and YFSETQ. The CDR3 loop spans 14 amino acids. CDR3 protein: CASSPQGAQETQYF. The CDR3 DNA reads TGCGCCAGCAGCCCCCAGGGGGCTCAAGAGACCCAGTACTTC.

This clonotype was observed many times. CDR3 in amino acids: CASSEAGTGELFF. CDR3 nucleotides: TGTGCCAGCAGTGAAGCGGGGACCGGGGAGCTGTTTTTT. The chain recombines TRBV6-1 with TRBJ2-2; no clear D gene. The CDR3 totals 13 residues. V dropped 0 bases and J dropped 5 bases, with 4 bases sitting between them. The germline V gene encodes CDR1 MNHNS and CDR2 SASEGT.

This clonotype has only a few counts. The chain has TRBV7-6 and TRBJ2-2; D unresolved. CDR3 size: 15 residues. Germline V CDR1 and CDR2: SGHVS, FNYEAQ. The germline V and J ends were trimmed by 1 base and 4 bases, with 10 bases remaining between them. CDR3 nucleotides: TGTGCCAGCAGCTTAGGCAGGACCCTCACCGGGGAGCTGTTTTTT. This translates into CASSLGRTLTGELFF.

This clonotype showed up just a few times. The chain recombines TRBV12-3 or TRBV12-4 with TRBJ1-6; 8 bases align to TRBD1. V lost 4 bases and J lost 7; bases outside the gene matches: 6. This CDR3 has 15 residues. The CDR3 nucleotides are TGTGCCAGCAGTTACCAGACAGGGGTAAATTCACCCCTCCACTTT. Protein: CASSYQTGVNSPLHF.

The chain carries TRBV6-1 and TRBJ1-2, with a tentative D call TRBD1 (5 bases). The CDR3 consists of 13 residues. V gave up 1 base and J gave up 6 bases, with 9 bases separating them. Germline V gene lookup returns CDR1 MNHNS and CDR2 SASEGT. CDR3 residues: CASSEVGADGYTF. The CDR3, as DNA: TGTGCCAGCAGTGAAGTTGGGGCGGATGGCTACACCTTC.